These 3 T cell receptor beta chains were sequenced from one sample in a study of T cell responses to AZD1222 COVID-19 vaccine. Using immunoSEQ multiplex PCR, the repertoire was profiled, and TCRdb retains in-frame clones only, with some absent. Of tens of thousands of clones in the sample, more than 85% were seen once. Sequenced here: peripheral blood, sampled on day 0 of AZD1222 vaccination. These receptors all stem from an adult in good health.

The V call is TRBV11-3, the J call TRBJ2-3, with D unresolved. The CDR3 sequence is 12 residues long. The ends were cut back, 7 bases at V and 6 bases at J, with 11 bases in the middle. Germline lookup yields CDR1 SGHNT and CDR2 YENEEA. The CDR3 DNA reads as TGTGCCAGCACCTTGACGCCTGATACGCAGTATTTT. Its protein is CASTLTPDTQYF.

V gene TRBV11-2 combines with J gene TRBJ2-3, with 9 bases matching TRBD2. V lost 5 bases, J lost 2 bases, and 5 bases stayed unmatched. Germline CDR1 and CDR2: SGHAT and FQNNGV. The CDR3 is 15 residues long. The CDR3 sequence is CASSRLAENTDTQYF. The CDR3 bases are TGTGCCAGCAGCCGACTAGCGGAAAACACAGATACGCAGTATTTT.

J is TRBJ2-5 and V is TRBV7-2, with 12 bases aligning to TRBD1. Trimming took 4 bases from V and 5 from J; bases not matched to a gene: 8. Germline CDR1 reads SGHTA; CDR2 reads FQGNSA. CDR3 length: 16 amino acids. Here the CDR3 reads CASSSTGTGGWETQYF. The CDR3 DNA is TGTGCCAGCAGCTCAACCGGGACAGGGGGCTGGGAGACCCAGTACTTC.